A selection of T cell receptor beta chains follows, all from one sample in a study of blood T cell repertoires in COVID-19. Only in-frame clones appear in the TCRdb table, and some are missing; sequencing was by immunoSEQ multiplex PCR. This table has about 270,000 clones, less than 90% appearing once. Sequenced input: peripheral blood. All receptors come from a human donor in a cohort sampled during active COVID-19. The CDR3 runs from the conserved cysteine through the conserved F or W. Each record gives: V gene, D gene, J gene, clone size, CDR3 protein, CDR3 DNA. D genes are given only for firm matches. Size is stated for part of the rows, as once, few or many counts, or as a class when the clone is expanded.

V gene: TRBV5-6; D gene: -; J gene: TRBJ1-6; clone size: -; CDR3 protein: CAISTSIQTSPLHF; CDR3 DNA: TGTGCCATTTCGACTTCCATACAAACCTCACCCCTCCACTTT
V gene: TRBV19; D gene: -; J gene: TRBJ2-1; clone size: once; CDR3 protein: CATRATRDSYNEQFF; CDR3 DNA: TGTGCCACCAGAGCGACTCGGGATTCCTACAATGAGCAGTTCTTC
V gene: TRBV7-2; D gene: -; J gene: TRBJ1-3; clone size: -; CDR3 protein: CASSLAGTEGNTIYF; CDR3 DNA: TGTGCCAGCAGCTTGGCGGGAACAGAAGGAAACACCATATATTTT
V gene: TRBV5-8; D gene: TRBD1; J gene: TRBJ2-7; clone size: -; CDR3 protein: CASSREGGRTYEQYF; CDR3 DNA: TGTGCCAGCAGCAGGGAAGGGGGCAGAACCTACGAGCAGTACTTC
V gene: TRBV12-5; D gene: TRBD2; J gene: TRBJ2-2; clone size: -; CDR3 protein: CASGFTSGANTGELFF; CDR3 DNA: TGTGCTAGTGGTTTCACTAGCGGAGCGAACACCGGGGAGCTGTTTTTT
V gene: TRBV2; D gene: TRBD1; J gene: TRBJ2-1; clone size: -; CDR3 protein: CASGDRGTNEQFF; CDR3 DNA: TGTGCCAGCGGGGACAGGGGGACGAATGAGCAGTTCTTC
V gene: TRBV7-3; D gene: -; J gene: TRBJ2-1; clone size: -; CDR3 protein: CASSQRVRGNDEQFF; CDR3 DNA: TGTGCCAGCAGCCAGAGGGTCAGAGGGAACGATGAGCAGTTCTTC
V gene: TRBV4-1; D gene: TRBD1; J gene: TRBJ2-2; clone size: medium-sized; CDR3 protein: CASSQTGRNTGELFF; CDR3 DNA: TGCGCCAGCAGCCAGACAGGGAGGAACACCGGGGAGCTGTTTTTT
V gene: TRBV27; D gene: TRBD2; J gene: TRBJ2-7; clone size: -; CDR3 protein: CASGASGLYEQYF; CDR3 DNA: TGTGCCAGCGGGGCTAGCGGCCTCTACGAGCAGTACTTC
V gene: TRBV19; D gene: TRBD1; J gene: TRBJ1-1; clone size: -; CDR3 protein: CASSRLLPGQGASEAFF; CDR3 DNA: TGTGCCAGTAGTAGACTCCTTCCGGGACAGGGGGCTTCTGAAGCTTTCTTT
V gene: TRBV7-2; D gene: TRBD2; J gene: TRBJ2-1; clone size: -; CDR3 protein: CASSFAPTSVGNEQFF; CDR3 DNA: TGTGCCAGCAGCTTTGCCCCGACTAGCGTAGGAAATGAGCAGTTCTTC
V gene: TRBV28; D gene: -; J gene: TRBJ2-1; clone size: -; CDR3 protein: CASGAAYNEQFF; CDR3 DNA: TGTGCCTCCGGAGCGGCCTACAATGAGCAGTTCTTC
V gene: TRBV4-3; D gene: -; J gene: TRBJ1-2; clone size: -; CDR3 protein: CASSQDLTGNGYTF; CDR3 DNA: TGCGCCAGCAGCCAAGATTTAACAGGGAATGGCTACACCTTC
V gene: TRBV5-1; D gene: -; J gene: TRBJ2-1; clone size: -; CDR3 protein: CASSFTGSSYNEQFF; CDR3 DNA: TGCGCCAGCAGCTTTACAGGGAGTTCCTACAATGAGCAGTTCTTC
V gene: TRBV15; D gene: TRBD2; J gene: TRBJ2-1; clone size: -; CDR3 protein: CATSPHGLAGGYNEQFF; CDR3 DNA: TGTGCCACCAGCCCCCACGGACTAGCGGGAGGTTACAATGAGCAGTTCTTC
V gene: TRBV3-1/TRBV3-2; D gene: TRBD2; J gene: TRBJ2-7; clone size: -; CDR3 protein: CASRTSGRGEQYF; CDR3 DNA: TGTGCCAGCAGGACTAGCGGGAGGGGCGAGCAGTACTTC
V gene: TRBV18; D gene: -; J gene: TRBJ1-5; clone size: -; CDR3 protein: CASSRGFDQPQHF; CDR3 DNA: TGTGCCAGCTCCCGAGGGTTCGATCAGCCCCAGCATTTT
V gene: TRBV14; D gene: -; J gene: TRBJ1-6; clone size: once; CDR3 protein: CASSQDGRGNSPLHF; CDR3 DNA: TGTGCCAGCAGCCAAGACGGCAGGGGTAATTCACCCCTCCACTTT
V gene: TRBV5-1; D gene: -; J gene: TRBJ2-5; clone size: -; CDR3 protein: CASSSGTLKETQYF; CDR3 DNA: TGCGCCAGCAGCTCCGGGACACTTAAAGAGACCCAGTACTTC
V gene: TRBV7-2; D gene: -; J gene: TRBJ2-7; clone size: -; CDR3 protein: CASSFRTGEAQYF; CDR3 DNA: TGTGCCAGCAGCTTCCGAACAGGGGAGGCGCAGTACTTC
V gene: TRBV24-1; D gene: TRBD1; J gene: TRBJ2-7; clone size: -; CDR3 protein: CATSDPPGQRYF; CDR3 DNA: TGTGCCACCAGTGATCCCCCGGGACAGAGATACTTC
V gene: TRBV7-3; D gene: -; J gene: TRBJ2-5; clone size: -; CDR3 protein: CASSFRGGVETQYF; CDR3 DNA: TGTGCCAGCAGCTTCCGGGGAGGAGTGGAGACCCAGTACTTC
V gene: TRBV3-1/TRBV3-2; D gene: TRBD2; J gene: TRBJ2-1; clone size: -; CDR3 protein: CASSQSHLAGNVF; CDR3 DNA: TGTGCCAGCAGCCAATCCCACCTAGCGGGAAACGTCTTC
V gene: TRBV7-9; D gene: -; J gene: TRBJ1-5; clone size: -; CDR3 protein: CASSVTGSVDQHF; CDR3 DNA: TGTGCCAGCAGCGTAACAGGGAGTGTGGACCAGCATTTT
V gene: TRBV9; D gene: -; J gene: TRBJ1-1; clone size: -; CDR3 protein: CASSVDYGTTEAFF; CDR3 DNA: TGTGCCAGCAGCGTAGACTATGGAACAACTGAAGCTTTCTTT
V gene: TRBV6-5; D gene: -; J gene: TRBJ2-5; clone size: -; CDR3 protein: CADDPLRGETQYF; CDR3 DNA: TGTGCCGACGATCCCCTAAGGGGAGAGACCCAGTACTTC
V gene: TRBV28; D gene: TRBD1; J gene: TRBJ2-7; clone size: -; CDR3 protein: CASSFYRGVYEQYF; CDR3 DNA: TGTGCCAGCAGTTTTTACAGGGGGGTCTACGAGCAGTACTTC
V gene: TRBV6-5; D gene: -; J gene: TRBJ1-2; clone size: -; CDR3 protein: CASRDSFNYGYTF; CDR3 DNA: TGTGCCAGCAGGGACAGCTTTAACTATGGCTACACCTTC
V gene: TRBV4-3; D gene: -; J gene: TRBJ2-7; clone size: -; CDR3 protein: CASSQSPGNYEQYF; CDR3 DNA: TGCGCCAGCAGCCAATCCCCAGGGAACTACGAGCAGTACTTC
V gene: TRBV11-1; D gene: -; J gene: TRBJ1-1; clone size: -; CDR3 protein: CASSFSVNTEAFF; CDR3 DNA: TGTGCCAGCAGCTTTAGCGTGAACACTGAAGCTTTCTTT
V gene: TRBV3-1/TRBV3-2; D gene: TRBD2; J gene: TRBJ2-7; clone size: -; CDR3 protein: CASRETSGRAGMYF; CDR3 DNA: TGTGCCAGCAGGGAAACTAGCGGGAGGGCCGGCATGTACTTC
V gene: TRBV7-9; D gene: -; J gene: TRBJ1-2; clone size: -; CDR3 protein: CASSLTGSGYTF; CDR3 DNA: TGTGCCAGCAGCTTAACAGGGTCCGGCTACACCTTC
V gene: TRBV7-2; D gene: -; J gene: TRBJ2-7; clone size: -; CDR3 protein: CASSSQQDYEQYF; CDR3 DNA: TGTGCCAGCAGTTCTCAACAGGACTACGAGCAGTACTTC
V gene: TRBV15; D gene: -; J gene: TRBJ1-5; clone size: many; CDR3 protein: CATSRGGGNQPQHF; CDR3 DNA: TGTGCCACCAGCAGAGGAGGAGGCAATCAGCCCCAGCATTTT
V gene: TRBV15; D gene: -; J gene: TRBJ2-7; clone size: -; CDR3 protein: CATSRDPFGSAGIPSYEQYF; CDR3 DNA: TGTGCCACCAGCAGAGATCCTTTTGGAAGCGCGGGTATTCCCTCCTACGAGCAGTACTTC
V gene: TRBV6-6; D gene: -; J gene: TRBJ1-1; clone size: -; CDR3 protein: CASTLLGGFEAFF; CDR3 DNA: TGTGCCAGCACCCTGCTTGGCGGGTTTGAAGCTTTCTTT
V gene: TRBV21-1; D gene: -; J gene: TRBJ2-7; clone size: few; CDR3 protein: CASSKATGGLVYEQYF; CDR3 DNA: TGTGCCAGCAGCAAGGCAACCGGGGGTCTGGTCTACGAGCAGTACTTC
V gene: TRBV7-9; D gene: TRBD1; J gene: TRBJ2-7; clone size: -; CDR3 protein: CASSLTGEKFYEQYF; CDR3 DNA: TGTGCCAGCAGCTTAACAGGGGAAAAATTCTACGAGCAGTACTTC
V gene: TRBV19; D gene: -; J gene: TRBJ1-1; clone size: -; CDR3 protein: CASRREGTSEAFF; CDR3 DNA: TGTGCCAGTAGAAGAGAGGGGACATCCGAAGCTTTCTTT
V gene: TRBV6-4; D gene: -; J gene: TRBJ2-7; clone size: -; CDR3 protein: CARLKRSLSYEQYF; CDR3 DNA: TGTGCCAGGTTAAAGCGGAGTCTTTCCTACGAGCAGTACTTC
V gene: TRBV20-1; D gene: TRBD2; J gene: TRBJ2-7; clone size: -; CDR3 protein: CSASYGGRTLYEQYF; CDR3 DNA: TGCAGTGCTAGTTATGGCGGGAGGACCCTCTACGAGCAGTACTTC
V gene: TRBV6-5; D gene: -; J gene: TRBJ1-1; clone size: many; CDR3 protein: CASVPVDTEAFF; CDR3 DNA: TGTGCCAGCGTACCTGTAGACACTGAAGCTTTCTTT
V gene: TRBV2; D gene: TRBD2; J gene: TRBJ2-2; clone size: -; CDR3 protein: CASSERTRSLTGELFF; CDR3 DNA: TGTGCCAGCAGTGAACGGACTAGGTCCCTCACCGGGGAGCTGTTTTTT
V gene: TRBV5-6; D gene: -; J gene: TRBJ2-5; clone size: few; CDR3 protein: CASSFGGRIVKETQYF; CDR3 DNA: TGTGCCAGCAGCTTCGGTGGCAGGATAGTTAAAGAGACCCAGTACTTC
V gene: TRBV6-5; D gene: -; J gene: TRBJ1-2; clone size: -; CDR3 protein: CASSTRSIGYGYTF; CDR3 DNA: TGTGCCAGCAGTACGAGGAGTATTGGTTATGGCTACACCTTC
V gene: TRBV10-2; D gene: TRBD2; J gene: TRBJ2-7; clone size: -; CDR3 protein: CASSESGGSYEQYF; CDR3 DNA: TGCGCCAGCAGTGAGTCAGGCGGGAGCTACGAGCAGTACTTC